One T cell receptor beta chain is described in this entry. Researchers sorted participants into cohorts using their self-reported clinical history. The entry originates in a study of blood T cell repertoires in COVID-19. Overall study: Sample material is recorded as cDNA or gDNA derived from T cells, B-cell-depleted T cells, or PBMCs.

Source study methods: Reference gene primer amplification gave nucleated cell count estimates. The assay was immunoSEQ multiplex PCR, and TCRdb's table has in-frame clones only and misses some. D and trimming come from the DNA, and the V and J calls and clone size come from that table. The table records hundreds of thousands of clones, more than 70% of them present only once. Looked up from germline, CDR1 is MGHRA and CDR2 is YSYEKL. The CDR3 covers 17 residues. Trimming took off 0 bases at V and 0 bases at J, with 14 bases between the two ends. The chain has TRBV4-1 and TRBJ1-1, with D hard to call. The sample comprised PBMCs or T cells enriched from blood (not recorded which). This sequence originates from a woman in her sixties in a cohort exposed to, infected with or recovered from COVID-19 (not recorded which). In DNA form, the CDR3 reads TGCGCCAGCAGCCAAGATAAGGCTCCGGGATTGAACACTGAAGCTTTCTTT. The encoded protein is CASSQDKAPGLNTEAFF.